One T cell receptor beta chain is described in this entry. The data originate from a study of OX40 agonist ivuxolimab in advanced cancers. The CDR3 runs to 16 residues. In germline, CDR1 is SGHNT, CDR2 YYREEE (reference sequence). Deletions cut 0 bases from V and 0 bases from J, with 12 bases between. TCRdb's table, derived via immunoSEQ multiplex PCR, lists solely in-frame clones and lacks some. The sample carries approximately 92,000 clones, 84% recorded once. The chain recombines TRBV5-4 with TRBJ1-1, with a tentative D call TRBD1 (5 bases). The sample here was CD4+ or CD8+ T cells sorted from blood, taken in a trial of the OX40 agonist ivuxolimab. This clonotype originated in an adult with an advanced solid tumor such as melanoma, head and neck, liver or kidney cancer. CDR3 DNA sequence: TGTGCCAGCAGCTTGGGAACAGGACCCATGAACACTGAAGCTTTCTTT. Translating it yields CASSLGTGPMNTEAFF.